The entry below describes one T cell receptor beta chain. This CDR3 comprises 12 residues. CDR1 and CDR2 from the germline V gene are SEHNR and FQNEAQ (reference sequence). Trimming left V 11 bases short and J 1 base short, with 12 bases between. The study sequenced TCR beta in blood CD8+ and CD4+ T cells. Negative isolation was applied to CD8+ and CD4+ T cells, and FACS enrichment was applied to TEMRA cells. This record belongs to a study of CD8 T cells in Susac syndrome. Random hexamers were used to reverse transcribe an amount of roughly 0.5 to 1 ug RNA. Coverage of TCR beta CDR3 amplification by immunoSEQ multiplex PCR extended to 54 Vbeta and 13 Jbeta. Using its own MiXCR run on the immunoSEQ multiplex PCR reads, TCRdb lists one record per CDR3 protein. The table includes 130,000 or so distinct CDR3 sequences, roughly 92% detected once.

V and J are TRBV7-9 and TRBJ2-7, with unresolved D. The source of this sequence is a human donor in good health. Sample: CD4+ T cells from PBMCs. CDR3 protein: CALRPSSYEQYF. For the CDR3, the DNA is TGTGCCCTTCGCCCGTCTTCCTACGAGCAGTACTTC.